The following is a TCR beta chain sequence with its context. No antigen is known for it. This record comes from a study of shared clonotypes between healthy human individuals. Whole-study context: Donor ages ranged 18 to 49 years: a couple of women, a few men.

Naive CD8 populations comprised CD45RO-negative cells positively selected for CCR7, excluding terminally differentiated effector memory CD45RA+ cells. Overall study results and limits: Memory subsets had estimated richness that was generally smaller than that of naive subsets. Naive CD4 clonotypes were shared across a handful of donors at about 5%. Few donors limited the genetic and exposure-history diversity represented.

TCRdb's copy holds only in-frame clones and misses some; the assay was immunoSEQ multiplex PCR. The repertoire holds about 2 million clones, with about 95% as singletons. The V and J ends lost 5 bases and 3 bases, in that order; junction bases with no gene match: 7. This CDR3 contains 16 residues. Germline V CDR1 and CDR2: MNHEY, SMNVEV (reference sequence). The gene calls are TRBV27 and TRBJ2-1; 10 nucleotides align to TRBD2. The sequence came from a man between 18 and 35 years old in good health. The sequenced sample consisted of naive CD8+ T cells sorted from blood. CDR3 nucleotides: TGTGCCAGCAGTGGCTTTAGCGGGAGGCTCTACAATGAGCAGTTCTTC. Its protein is CASSGFSGRLYNEQFF.